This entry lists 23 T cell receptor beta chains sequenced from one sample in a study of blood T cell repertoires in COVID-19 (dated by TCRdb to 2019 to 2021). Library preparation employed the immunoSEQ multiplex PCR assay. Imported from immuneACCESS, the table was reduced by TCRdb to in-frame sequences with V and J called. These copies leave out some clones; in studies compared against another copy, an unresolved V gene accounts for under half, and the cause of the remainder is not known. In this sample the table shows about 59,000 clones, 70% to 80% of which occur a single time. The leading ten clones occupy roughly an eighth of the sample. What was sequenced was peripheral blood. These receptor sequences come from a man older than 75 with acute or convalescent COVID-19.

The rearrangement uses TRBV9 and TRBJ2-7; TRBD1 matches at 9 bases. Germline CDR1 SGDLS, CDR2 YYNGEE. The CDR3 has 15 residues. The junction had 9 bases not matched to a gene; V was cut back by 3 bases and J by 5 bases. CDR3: CASSGTGTGINEQYF. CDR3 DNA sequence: TGTGCCAGCAGCGGTACCGGGACAGGGATCAACGAGCAGTACTTC.

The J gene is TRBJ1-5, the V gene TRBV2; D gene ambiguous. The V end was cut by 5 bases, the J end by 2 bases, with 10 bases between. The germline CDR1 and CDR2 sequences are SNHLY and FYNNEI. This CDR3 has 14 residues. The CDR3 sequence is CASSWTRGNQPQHF. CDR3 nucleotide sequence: TGTGCCAGCAGTTGGACGAGGGGCAATCAGCCCCAGCATTTT.

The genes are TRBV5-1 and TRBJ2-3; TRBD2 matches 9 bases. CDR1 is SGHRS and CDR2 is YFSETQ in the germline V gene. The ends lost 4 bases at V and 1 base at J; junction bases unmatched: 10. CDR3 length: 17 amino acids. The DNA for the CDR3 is TGCGCCAGCAGCAGAACTCCCTTAGCGGGGGGCACAGATACGCAGTATTTT. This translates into CASSRTPLAGGTDTQYF.

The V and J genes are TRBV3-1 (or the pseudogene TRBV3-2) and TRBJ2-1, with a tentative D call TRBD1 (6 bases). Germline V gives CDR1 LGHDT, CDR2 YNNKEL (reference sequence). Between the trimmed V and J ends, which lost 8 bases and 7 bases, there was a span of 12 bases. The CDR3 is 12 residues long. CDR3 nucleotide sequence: TGTGCCAGCTCGAGGGGGTCGAATGAGCAGTTCTTC. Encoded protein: CASSRGSNEQFF.

This CDR3 reads CASTSLRTDTQYF. The DNA for the CDR3 is TGTGCCAGCACCTCCTTGAGAACAGATACGCAGTATTTT. This chain links TRBV28 with TRBJ2-3; no clear D gene. Trimming took 7 bases from V and 3 from J, leaving 11 bases between them. The CDR3 is 13 residues long. CDR1 MDHEN and CDR2 SYDVKM come from the germline V gene.

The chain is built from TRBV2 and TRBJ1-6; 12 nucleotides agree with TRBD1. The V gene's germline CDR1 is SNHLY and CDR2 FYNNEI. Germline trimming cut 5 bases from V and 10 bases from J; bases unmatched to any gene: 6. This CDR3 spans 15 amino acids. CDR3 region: CASSLGTGGWSPLHF. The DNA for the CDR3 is TGTGCCAGCAGTTTAGGGACAGGGGGCTGGTCACCCCTCCACTTT.

The CDR3 spells CASSYFRPGGEAFF. DNA for the CDR3: TGTGCCAGCAGTTATTTCAGGCCCGGGGGTGAAGCTTTCTTT. The gene calls are TRBV6-6 and TRBJ1-1, with D maybe TRBD1 (5 bases). This CDR3 contains 14 residues. Trimming cost V 3 bases and J 7 bases, with 15 bases left between them. In germline, CDR1 is MNHNY, CDR2 SVGAGI (reference sequence).

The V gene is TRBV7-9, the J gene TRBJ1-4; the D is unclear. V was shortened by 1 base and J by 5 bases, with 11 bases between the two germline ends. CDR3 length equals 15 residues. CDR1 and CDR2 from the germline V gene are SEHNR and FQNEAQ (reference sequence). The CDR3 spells CASSLGAAENEKLFF. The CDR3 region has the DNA TGTGCCAGCAGCTTAGGGGCAGCCGAAAATGAAAAACTGTTTTTT. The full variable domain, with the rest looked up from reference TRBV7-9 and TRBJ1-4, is DTGVSQNPRHKITKRGQNVTFRCDPISEHNRLYWYRQTLGQGPEFLTYFQNEAQLEKSRLLSDRFSAERPKGSFSTLEIQRTEQGDSAMYLCASSLGAAENEKLFFGSGTQLSVL.

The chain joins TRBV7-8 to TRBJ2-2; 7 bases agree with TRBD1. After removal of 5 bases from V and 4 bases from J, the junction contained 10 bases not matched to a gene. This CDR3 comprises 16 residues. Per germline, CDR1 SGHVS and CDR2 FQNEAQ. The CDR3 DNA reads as TGTGCCAGCAGCACATACAGGGGAGTCAGCACCGGGGAGCTGTTTTTT. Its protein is CASSTYRGVSTGELFF.

This chain's CDR3 is CASSIVGTPSYEQYF. The DNA of the CDR3 is TGTGCCAGTAGTATAGTTGGGACTCCTTCCTACGAGCAGTACTTC. The V gene is TRBV19, the J gene TRBJ2-7; weak D call: TRBD2 (6 bases). Between the trimmed V and J ends, which lost 1 base and 1 base, there was a span of 11 bases. Germline values: CDR1 LNHDA, CDR2 SQIVND (reference sequence). This CDR3 spans 15 amino acids.

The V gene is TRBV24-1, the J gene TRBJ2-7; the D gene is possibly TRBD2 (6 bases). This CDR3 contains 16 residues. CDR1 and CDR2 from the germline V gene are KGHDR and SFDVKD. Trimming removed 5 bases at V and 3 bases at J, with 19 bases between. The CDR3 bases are TGTGCCACCAGTGGTTCCTCGCCCGGGGGAGGCTACGAGCAGTACTTC. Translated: CATSGSSPGGGYEQYF.

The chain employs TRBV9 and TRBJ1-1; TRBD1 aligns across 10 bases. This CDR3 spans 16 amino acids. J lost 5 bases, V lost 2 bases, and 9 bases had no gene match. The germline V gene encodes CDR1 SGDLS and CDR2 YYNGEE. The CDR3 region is CASSVGSGQGRTEAFF. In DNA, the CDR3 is TGTGCCAGCAGCGTTGGATCGGGACAGGGGAGGACTGAAGCTTTCTTT.

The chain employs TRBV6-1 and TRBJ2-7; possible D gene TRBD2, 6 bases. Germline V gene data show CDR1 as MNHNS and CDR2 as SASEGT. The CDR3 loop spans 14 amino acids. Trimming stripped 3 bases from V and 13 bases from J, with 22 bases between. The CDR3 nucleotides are TGTGCCAGCAGTGAGTTCCAGGGTGGCGGGGAGTATTACTTC. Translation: CASSEFQGGGEYYF.

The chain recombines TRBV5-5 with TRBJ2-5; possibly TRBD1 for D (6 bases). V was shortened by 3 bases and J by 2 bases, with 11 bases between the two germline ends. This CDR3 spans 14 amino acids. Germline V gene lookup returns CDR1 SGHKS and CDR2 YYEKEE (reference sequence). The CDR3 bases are TGTGCCAGCAGCTGGGGGCCCCTTCAAGAGACCCAGTACTTC. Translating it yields CASSWGPLQETQYF.

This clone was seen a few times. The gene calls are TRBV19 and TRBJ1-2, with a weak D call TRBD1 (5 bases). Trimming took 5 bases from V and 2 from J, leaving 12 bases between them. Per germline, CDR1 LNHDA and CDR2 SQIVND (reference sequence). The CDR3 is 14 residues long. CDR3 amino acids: CASSGGGFNYGYTF. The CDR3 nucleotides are TGTGCCAGTAGTGGCGGGGGGTTCAACTATGGCTACACCTTC. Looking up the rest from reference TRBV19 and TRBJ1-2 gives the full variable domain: DGGITQSPKYLFRKEGQNVTLSCEQNLNHDAMYWYRQDPGQGLRLIYYSQIVNDFQKGDIAEGYSVSREKKESFPLTVTSAQKNPTAFYLCASSGGGFNYGYTFGSGTRLTVV.

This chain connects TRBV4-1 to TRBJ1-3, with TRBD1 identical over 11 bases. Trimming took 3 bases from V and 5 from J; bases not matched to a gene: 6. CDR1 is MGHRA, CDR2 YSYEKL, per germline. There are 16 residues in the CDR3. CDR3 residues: CASSHSGQGARNTIYF. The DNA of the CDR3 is TGCGCCAGCAGCCACAGTGGACAGGGGGCCAGAAACACCATATATTTT.

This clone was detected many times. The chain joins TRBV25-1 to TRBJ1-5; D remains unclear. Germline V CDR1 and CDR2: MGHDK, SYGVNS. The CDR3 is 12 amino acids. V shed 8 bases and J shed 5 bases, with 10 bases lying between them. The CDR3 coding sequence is TGTGCCAGCGGGGAGGGAGATCAGCCCCAGCATTTT. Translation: CASGEGDQPQHF.

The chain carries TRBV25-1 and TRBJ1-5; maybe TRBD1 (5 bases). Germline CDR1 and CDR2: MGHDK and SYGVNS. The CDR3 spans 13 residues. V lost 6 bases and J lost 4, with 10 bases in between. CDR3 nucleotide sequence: TGTGCCAGCAGAGGCGGGGCTAATCAGCCCCAGCATTTT. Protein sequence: CASRGGANQPQHF.

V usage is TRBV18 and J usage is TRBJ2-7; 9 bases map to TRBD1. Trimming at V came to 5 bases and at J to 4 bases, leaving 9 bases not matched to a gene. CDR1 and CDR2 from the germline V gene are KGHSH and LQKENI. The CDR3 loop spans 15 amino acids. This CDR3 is CASSTKTGGLYEQYF. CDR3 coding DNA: TGTGCCAGCTCAACGAAAACAGGGGGCTTGTACGAGCAGTACTTC. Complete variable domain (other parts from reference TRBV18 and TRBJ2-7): NAGVMQNPRHLVRRRGQEARLRCSPMKGHSHVYWYRQLPEEGLKFMVYLQKENIIDESGMPKERFSAEFPKEGPSILRIQQVVRGDSAAYFCASSTKTGGLYEQYFGPGTRLTVT.

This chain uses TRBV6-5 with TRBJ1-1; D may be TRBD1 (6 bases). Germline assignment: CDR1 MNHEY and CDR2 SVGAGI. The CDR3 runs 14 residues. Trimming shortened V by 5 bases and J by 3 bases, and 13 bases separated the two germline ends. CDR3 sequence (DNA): TGTGCCAGCAGTCATTACAGGGATCACACTGAAGCTTTCTTT. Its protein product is CASSHYRDHTEAFF.

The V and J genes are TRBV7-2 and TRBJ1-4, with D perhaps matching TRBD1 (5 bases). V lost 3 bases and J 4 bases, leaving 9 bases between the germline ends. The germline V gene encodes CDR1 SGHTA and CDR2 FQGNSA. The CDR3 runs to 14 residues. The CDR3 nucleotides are TGTGCCAGCAGCTTTGGGGGGGGTAATGAAAAACTGTTTTTT. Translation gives CASSFGGGNEKLFF.

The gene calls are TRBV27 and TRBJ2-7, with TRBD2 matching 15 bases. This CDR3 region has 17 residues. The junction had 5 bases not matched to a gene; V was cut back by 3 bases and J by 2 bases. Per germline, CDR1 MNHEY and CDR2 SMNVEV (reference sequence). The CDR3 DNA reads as TGTGCCAGCAGTTTTCGCGGACTAGCGGGGGGGCCCTACGAGCAGTACTTC. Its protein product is CASSFRGLAGGPYEQYF.

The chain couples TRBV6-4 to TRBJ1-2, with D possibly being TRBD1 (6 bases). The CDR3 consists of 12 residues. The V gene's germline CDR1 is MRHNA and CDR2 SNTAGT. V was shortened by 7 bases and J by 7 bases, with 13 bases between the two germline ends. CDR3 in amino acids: CASTGGRGGYTF. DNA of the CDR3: TGTGCCAGCACCGGAGGCAGGGGTGGCTACACCTTC.